A selection of T cell receptor beta chains follows, all from one sample in a study of cytomegalovirus exposure and HLA in healthy donors. TCRdb keeps only in-frame clones here, not all; method: immunoSEQ multiplex PCR. The sample has over 150,000 clones, around 84% seen once. The sequencing input was PBMCs. These receptors were collected from a woman in her twenties or thirties in good health and CMV-seropositive. Each CDR3 is given with its conserved first and last residue. A D gene is named only where the DNA matches it firmly. Size is omitted from some rows. Given values are once, few, many or a class for expanded clones.

clone_size | j_call | d_call | v_call | cdr3_nt | cdr3_aa
NA | TRBJ1-5 | NA | TRBV9 | TGTGCCAGCAGCTCCGGGACAAGTAGCAATCAGCCCCAGCATTTT | CASSSGTSSNQPQHF
NA | TRBJ2-7 | NA | TRBV19 | TGTGCCAGTAGTATTTCCCGGAGCTCCTACGAGCAGTACTTC | CASSISRSSYEQYF
NA | TRBJ1-1 | TRBD1 | TRBV6-1 | TGTGCCAGCAGTGGTGGGACAGCCCGGATGAACACTGAAGCTTTCTTT | CASSGGTARMNTEAFF
NA | TRBJ2-1 | NA | TRBV4-2 | TGTGCCAGCAGCCACACCCGGAGCGCCTTGGAGCAGTTCTTC | CASSHTRSALEQFF
few | TRBJ2-7 | NA | TRBV2 | TGTGCCAGCAGGGCAGGGGTCTACGAGCAGTACTTC | CASRAGVYEQYF
NA | TRBJ2-1 | TRBD1 | TRBV6-6 | TGTGCCAGCAGTTTTTATGACAGGGGCCACAATGAGCAGTTCTTC | CASSFYDRGHNEQFF
NA | TRBJ1-2 | NA | TRBV27 | TGTGCCAGCAGTCCTCTTATCCGGGATCCCCTGTATCTCACCTTC | CASSPLIRDPLYLTF
NA | TRBJ2-7 | NA | TRBV5-4 | TGTGCCAGCAGACCGACAGGCGCATCCTACGAGCAGTACTTC | CASRPTGASYEQYF
NA | TRBJ2-7 | NA | TRBV19 | TGTGCCAGTAGTATCCAGGGTTCCTACGAGCAGTACTTC | CASSIQGSYEQYF
NA | TRBJ1-5 | TRBD1 | TRBV5-8 | TGTGCCAGCAGCTGGGCCCGGGAGGGGGCAAGCAATCAGCCCCAGCATTTT | CASSWAREGASNQPQHF
NA | TRBJ2-5 | NA | TRBV19 | TGTGCCAGTAGTATAGACAGGGAGACCCAGTACTTC | CASSIDRETQYF
NA | TRBJ2-1 | NA | TRBV29-1 | TGCAGCCTTAGAAATTCCTACAATGAGCAGTTCTTC | CSLRNSYNEQFF
NA | TRBJ2-7 | TRBD1 | TRBV18 | TGTGCCAGCTCACCAGTGGGGACAGGGAGAGCCAGGGACGAGCAGTACTTC | CASSPVGTGRARDEQYF
NA | TRBJ1-1 | NA | TRBV29-1 | TGCAGCGTATATACAGGGAACACTGAAGCTTTCTTT | CSVYTGNTEAFF
NA | TRBJ2-1 | TRBD2 | TRBV18 | TGTGCCAGCTCACCGATAGCGGGATCGGGGAATGAGCAGTTCTTC | CASSPIAGSGNEQFF
NA | TRBJ2-5 | NA | TRBV10-3 | TGTGCCATCAGTGAGAGTGGAACTAGTCCGGAGACCCAGTACTTC | CAISESGTSPETQYF
NA | TRBJ2-7 | NA | TRBV5-1 | TGCGCCAGCACCTCCCAAGTCGGCGGTCCCTACGAGCAGTACTTC | CASTSQVGGPYEQYF
NA | TRBJ2-7 | TRBD1 | TRBV11-2 | TGTGCCAGCAGCTCCCCCGGGACAGGGGTCTACGAGCAGTACTTC | CASSSPGTGVYEQYF
many | TRBJ2-7 | NA | TRBV28 | TGTGCCAGCCGAGGCGGAAATCGCTACGAGCAGTACTTC | CASRGGNRYEQYF
NA | TRBJ2-7 | NA | TRBV28 | TGTGCCAGCAGCACGGCAGGGAATTCCTACGAGCAGTACTTC | CASSTAGNSYEQYF
NA | TRBJ2-1 | TRBD2 | TRBV28 | TGTGCCAGCACCGGGGGGGGAGGGCCGACCAATGAGCAGTTCTTC | CASTGGGGPTNEQFF
NA | TRBJ2-2 | TRBD2 | TRBV6-5 | TGTGCCAGCAGCCCGCCCCGCGGGGGCACCGGGGAGCTGTTTTTT | CASSPPRGGTGELFF
NA | TRBJ2-3 | NA | TRBV5-1 | TGCGCCAGCAGCCCCAGCGACAGAGCCACAGATACGCAGTATTTT | CASSPSDRATDTQYF
NA | TRBJ1-2 | TRBD1 | TRBV6-5 | TGTGCCAGCAGTTATACAGGGGCCTATGGCTACACCTTC | CASSYTGAYGYTF
NA | TRBJ2-1 | NA | TRBV7-3 | TGTGCCAGCAGCTTATTACTGAGAGGTGGCGGTGAGCAGTTCTTC | CASSLLLRGGGEQFF
NA | TRBJ2-2 | NA | TRBV5-1 | TGCGCCAGCAGCTTGGTTCCTAGCGTGAACACCGGGGAGCTGTTTTTT | CASSLVPSVNTGELFF
NA | TRBJ2-7 | TRBD2 | TRBV10-2 | TGCGCCAGCAGGCTAGCGGGTGTCTACGAGCAGTACTTC | CASRLAGVYEQYF
NA | TRBJ2-5 | NA | TRBV6-1 | TGTGCCAGCAGTGATATAGCGAGGGCCCAAGAGACCCAGTACTTC | CASSDIARAQETQYF
once | TRBJ2-7 | TRBD2 | TRBV9 | TGTGCCAGCAGCGTCGATAGCGGGGGCTCCTACGAGCAGTACTTC | CASSVDSGGSYEQYF
few | TRBJ1-2 | NA | TRBV6-1 | TGTGCCAGCAGTCCCAAAGACGGGAGTTGGGGCTACACCTTC | CASSPKDGSWGYTF
NA | TRBJ2-3 | TRBD1 | TRBV28 | TGTGCCAGCAAGTCAGGGGGCGGAACAGATACGCAGTATTTT | CASKSGGGTDTQYF
few | TRBJ2-7 | TRBD1 | TRBV6-1 | TGTGCCAGCAGTGAAAGGACAGGGGGACTTAAAGAGCAGTACTTC | CASSERTGGLKEQYF
NA | TRBJ2-1 | NA | TRBV4-1 | TGCGCCAGCAGCCAAGGGCAGAATAACCTCAATGAGCAGTTCTTC | CASSQGQNNLNEQFF
NA | TRBJ1-3 | NA | TRBV25-1 | TGTGCCAGCAGCCATACAGGGTACTCTGGAAACACCATATATTTT | CASSHTGYSGNTIYF
NA | TRBJ1-5 | NA | TRBV5-1 | TGCGCCAGCAGCTTGGACGGGGGTGGCAATCAGCCCCAGCATTTT | CASSLDGGGNQPQHF
NA | TRBJ2-1 | TRBD2 | TRBV11-3 | TGTGCCAGCAGCCCGCGGACTAGCGGTGTGCGAAATGAGCAGTTCTTC | CASSPRTSGVRNEQFF
NA | TRBJ2-5 | NA | TRBV19 | TGTGCCAGTAGTACTTTAACGGGTGGGGGGGAGACCCAGTACTTC | CASSTLTGGGETQYF
NA | TRBJ2-1 | NA | TRBV5-1 | TGCGCCAGCAGCATCGGGATTGGAAGTGAGCAGTTCTTC | CASSIGIGSEQFF
NA | TRBJ1-2 | NA | TRBV28 | TGTGCCAGCACGGTTCCGGGATCAGGAGCTAACTATGGCTACACCTTC | CASTVPGSGANYGYTF
NA | TRBJ1-1 | TRBD1 | TRBV6-5 | TGTGCCAGCAGTCCGCGACAGGGACCCACTGAAGCTTTCTTT | CASSPRQGPTEAFF
NA | TRBJ2-7 | NA | TRBV5-1 | TGCGCCAGCAGCTTGAGTCCCGGACTGATGTACGAGCAGTACTTC | CASSLSPGLMYEQYF
NA | TRBJ1-2 | NA | TRBV30 | TGTGCCTGGAGAAGACAGGATGCAGGCTACACCTTC | CAWRRQDAGYTF
NA | TRBJ1-5 | NA | TRBV29-1 | TGCAGCGTTCGCCCGGACGGGACAAATCAGCCCCAGCATTTT | CSVRPDGTNQPQHF
many | TRBJ1-1 | TRBD1 | TRBV6-1 | TGTGCCAGCAGTGAAGCAAGGACAGGGGCGGGAGGTGACACTGAAGCTTTCTTT | CASSEARTGAGGDTEAFF
NA | TRBJ1-4 | NA | TRBV11-2 | TGTGCCAGCAGCCCCTCACCCACAGGGTTGAATGAAAAACTGTTTTTT | CASSPSPTGLNEKLFF
NA | TRBJ1-4 | NA | TRBV25-1 | TGTGCCAGCAGTGGCGGCGCGGGTCGGAGGAATGAAAAACTGTTTTTT | CASSGGAGRRNEKLFF
NA | TRBJ1-5 | NA | TRBV6-5 | TGTGCCAGCAGGCCACAAGGGGCTCAGCCCCAGCATTTT | CASRPQGAQPQHF